A selection of T cell receptor beta chains follows, all from one sample in a study of shared clonotypes between healthy human individuals. Measured with immunoSEQ multiplex PCR; TCRdb has only the in-frame clones, and not every one. This table has approximately 2,000,000 clones, about 94% appearing once. Material: naive CD8+ T cells from PBMCs. These TCRs come from a man aged 18-30 years in good health. Some clones in this sample may be carry-over from other donors' samples. Each CDR3 is given with its conserved first and last residue. The D gene is left open where the match is weak. The listing skips clone size in some rows; elsewhere it reads once, few, many or a size class.

clone size,V gene,D gene,J gene,CDR3 protein,CDR3 DNA
.,TRBV11-2,TRBD1,TRBJ2-7,CASSLGTGPEQYF,TGTGCCAGCAGCTTAGGGACAGGGCCCGAGCAGTACTTC
.,TRBV7-2,.,TRBJ2-7,CASSLHRVAGFYEQYF,TGTGCCAGCAGCCTTCACAGGGTCGCGGGCTTCTACGAGCAGTACTTC
.,TRBV9,TRBD1,TRBJ2-1,CASSGKVDRSSYNEQFF,TGTGCCAGCAGCGGGAAGGTGGACAGGAGCTCCTACAATGAGCAGTTCTTC
.,TRBV19,.,TRBJ2-7,CATEAEHSYEQYF,TGTGCCACCGAAGCGGAGCACTCCTACGAGCAGTACTTC
.,TRBV14,.,TRBJ2-7,CASSPFAEDEQYF,TGTGCCAGCAGCCCTTTTGCTGAGGACGAGCAGTACTTC
.,TRBV19,.,TRBJ2-5,CASSIGGETQYF,TGTGCCAGTAGTATAGGGGGGGAGACCCAGTACTTC
.,TRBV19,TRBD1,TRBJ1-1,CASRIGGADTEAFF,TGTGCCAGTAGAATAGGGGGCGCGGACACTGAAGCTTTCTTT
.,TRBV7-9,.,TRBJ2-2,CASSSLHRETGELFF,TGTGCCAGCAGCTCCCTCCACAGGGAAACCGGGGAGCTGTTTTTT
once,TRBV10-3,.,TRBJ2-2,CAISVLYDTGELFF,TGTGCCATCAGCGTCCTCTATGACACCGGGGAGCTGTTTTTT
.,TRBV27,.,TRBJ2-7,CASSLSANDYEQYF,TGTGCCAGCAGTTTATCTGCTAACGACTACGAGCAGTACTTC
.,TRBV29-1,TRBD2,TRBJ2-7,CSVVGLAGVDEQYF,TGCAGCGTTGTGGGGCTAGCGGGAGTTGACGAGCAGTACTTC
.,TRBV27,.,TRBJ2-2,CASSTYPGGRNTGELFF,TGTGCCAGCAGCACCTATCCAGGGGGGCGGAACACCGGGGAGCTGTTTTTT
.,TRBV28,.,TRBJ1-4,CASSRTGTANEKLFF,TGTGCCAGCAGCCGCACAGGGACGGCTAATGAAAAACTGTTTTTT
.,TRBV27,.,TRBJ2-1,CASALRDSSYNEQFF,TGTGCCAGCGCCCTGCGGGATAGCTCCTACAATGAGCAGTTCTTC
.,TRBV30,.,TRBJ2-7,CAWKNRGGDGQYF,TGTGCCTGGAAGAACAGGGGGGGTGACGGGCAGTACTTC
.,TRBV4-3,TRBD2,TRBJ2-5,CASSQDWLAGETQYF,TGCGCCAGCAGCCAAGATTGGCTAGCGGGAGAGACCCAGTACTTC
.,TRBV13,TRBD2,TRBJ2-7,CASSLLAAQNEQYF,TGTGCCAGCAGCTTACTAGCGGCCCAAAACGAGCAGTACTTC
.,TRBV7-9,.,TRBJ2-5,CASSLVRGRETQYF,TGTGCCAGCAGCTTAGTGAGGGGGAGGGAGACCCAGTACTTC
.,TRBV5-6,.,TRBJ2-3,CASSSSQIRLFFTDTQYF,TGTGCCAGCAGCTCGTCTCAAATTCGGCTTTTCTTCACAGATACGCAGTATTTT
.,TRBV27,.,TRBJ1-5,CASSGTLDLNQPQHF,TGTGCCAGCAGTGGCACCTTGGACCTAAATCAGCCCCAGCATTTT
.,TRBV19,TRBD1,TRBJ2-7,CASSRQGVYEQYF,TGTGCCAGTAGTAGACAGGGGGTATACGAGCAGTACTTC
.,TRBV21-1,.,TRBJ2-5,CASSKEGTGQETQYF,TGTGCCAGCAGCAAAGAGGGGACAGGGCAAGAGACCCAGTACTTC
.,TRBV2,.,TRBJ1-3,CASSEQSGFSGNTIYF,TGTGCCAGCAGTGAACAATCAGGGTTCTCTGGAAACACCATATATTTT
.,TRBV27,TRBD1,TRBJ2-7,CASSQGVSYEQYF,TGTGCCAGCAGTCAGGGGGTCTCCTACGAGCAGTACTTC
.,TRBV5-1,.,TRBJ1-1,CASRPGNTEAFF,TGCGCCAGCCGCCCAGGGAACACTGAAGCTTTCTTT
.,TRBV4-2,TRBD1,TRBJ1-5,CASSLDRVNQPQHF,TGTGCCAGCAGCCTGGACAGGGTTAATCAGCCCCAGCATTTT
.,TRBV5-4,.,TRBJ2-4,CASSLDIRYEDIQYF,TGTGCCAGCAGCTTGGATATCCGTTACGAAGACATTCAGTACTTC
.,TRBV19,.,TRBJ2-7,CASSVQGMRYEQYF,TGTGCCAGTAGTGTCCAGGGAATGCGCTACGAGCAGTACTTC